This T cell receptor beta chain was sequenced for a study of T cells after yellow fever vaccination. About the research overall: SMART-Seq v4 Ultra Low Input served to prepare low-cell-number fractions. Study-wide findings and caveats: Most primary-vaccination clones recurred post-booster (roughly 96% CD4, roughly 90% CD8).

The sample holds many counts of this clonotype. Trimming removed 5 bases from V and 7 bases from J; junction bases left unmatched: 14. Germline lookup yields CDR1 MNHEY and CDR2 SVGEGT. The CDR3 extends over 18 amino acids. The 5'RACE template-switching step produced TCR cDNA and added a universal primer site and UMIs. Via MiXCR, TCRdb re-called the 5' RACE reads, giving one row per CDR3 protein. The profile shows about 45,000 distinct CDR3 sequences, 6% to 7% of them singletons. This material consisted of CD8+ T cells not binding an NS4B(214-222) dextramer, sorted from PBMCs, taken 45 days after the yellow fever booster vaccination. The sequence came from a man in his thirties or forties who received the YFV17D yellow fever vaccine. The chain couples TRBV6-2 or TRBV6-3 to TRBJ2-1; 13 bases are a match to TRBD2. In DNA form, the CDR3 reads TGTGCCAGCAGTCCGACTAGCGGGAGGTATCCTACGCGGAATGAGCAGTTCTTC. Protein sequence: CASSPTSGRYPTRNEQFF.